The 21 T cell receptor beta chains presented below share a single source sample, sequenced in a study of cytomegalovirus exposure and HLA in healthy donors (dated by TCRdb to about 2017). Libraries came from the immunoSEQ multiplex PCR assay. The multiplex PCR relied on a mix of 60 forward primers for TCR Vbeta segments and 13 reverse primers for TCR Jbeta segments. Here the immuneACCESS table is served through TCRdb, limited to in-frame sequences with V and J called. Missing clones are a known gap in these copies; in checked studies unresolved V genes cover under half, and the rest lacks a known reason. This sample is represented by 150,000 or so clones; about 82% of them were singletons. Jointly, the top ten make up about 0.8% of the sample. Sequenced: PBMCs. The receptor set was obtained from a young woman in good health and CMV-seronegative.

In DNA, the CDR3 is TGTGCCAGCAGCTTATCAGGGGATCAGCCCCAGCATTTT. As protein: CASSLSGDQPQHF. V gene TRBV5-5 combines with J gene TRBJ1-5, with D perhaps TRBD1 (6 bases). The ends were cut back, 2 bases at V and 5 bases at J, with 8 bases in the middle. In germline, CDR1 is SGHKS, CDR2 YYEKEE (reference sequence). The CDR3 runs 13 residues.

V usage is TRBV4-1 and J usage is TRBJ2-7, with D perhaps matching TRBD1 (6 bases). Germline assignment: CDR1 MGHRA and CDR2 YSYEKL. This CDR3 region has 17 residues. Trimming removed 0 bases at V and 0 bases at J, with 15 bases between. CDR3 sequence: CASSQDHGDIISYEQYF. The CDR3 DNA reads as TGCGCCAGCAGCCAAGACCATGGGGACATCATCTCCTACGAGCAGTACTTC.

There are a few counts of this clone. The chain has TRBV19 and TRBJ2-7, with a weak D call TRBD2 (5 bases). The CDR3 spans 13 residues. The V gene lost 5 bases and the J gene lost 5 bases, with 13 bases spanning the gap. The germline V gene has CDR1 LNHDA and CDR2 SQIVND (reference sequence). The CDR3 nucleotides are TGTGCCAGTAGTGCCTCGGGGTCGCACGAGCAGTACTTC. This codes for CASSASGSHEQYF. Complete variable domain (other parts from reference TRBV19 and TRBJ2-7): DGGITQSPKYLFRKEGQNVTLSCEQNLNHDAMYWYRQDPGQGLRLIYYSQIVNDFQKGDIAEGYSVSREKKESFPLTVTSAQKNPTAFYLCASSASGSHEQYFGPGTRLTVT.

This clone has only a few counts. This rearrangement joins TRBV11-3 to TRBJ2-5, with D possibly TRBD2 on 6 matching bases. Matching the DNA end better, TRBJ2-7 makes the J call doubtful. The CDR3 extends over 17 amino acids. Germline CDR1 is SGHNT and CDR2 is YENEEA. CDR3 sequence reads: CASSLVTTWGGTYEQYF. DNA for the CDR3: TGTGCCAGCAGCTTAGTCACGACCTGGGGAGGAACCTACGAGCAGTACTTC.

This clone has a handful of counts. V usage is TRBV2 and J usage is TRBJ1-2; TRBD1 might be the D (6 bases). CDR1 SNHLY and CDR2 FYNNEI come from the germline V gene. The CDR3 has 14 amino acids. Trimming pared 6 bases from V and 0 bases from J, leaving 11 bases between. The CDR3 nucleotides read TGTGCCAGCAGGGACAGAATAGCTAACTATGGCTACACCTTC. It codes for CASRDRIANYGYTF.

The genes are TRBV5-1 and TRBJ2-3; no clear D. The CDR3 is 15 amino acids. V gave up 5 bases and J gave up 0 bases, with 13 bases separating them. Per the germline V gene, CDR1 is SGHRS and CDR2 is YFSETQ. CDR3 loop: CASRPTPASTDTQYF. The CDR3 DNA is TGCGCCAGCAGACCGACACCTGCTAGCACAGATACGCAGTATTTT.

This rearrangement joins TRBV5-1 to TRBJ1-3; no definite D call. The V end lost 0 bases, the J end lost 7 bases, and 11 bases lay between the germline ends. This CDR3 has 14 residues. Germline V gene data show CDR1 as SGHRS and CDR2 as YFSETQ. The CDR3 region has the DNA TGCGCCAGCAGCTTGGGCATTAATGAGAACACCATATATTTT. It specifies CASSLGINENTIYF. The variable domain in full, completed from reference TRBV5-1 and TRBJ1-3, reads KAGVTQTPRYLIKTRGQQVTLSCSPISGHRSVSWYQQTPGQGLQFLFEYFSETQRNKGNFPGRFSGRQFSNSRSEMNVSTLELGDSALYLCASSLGINENTIYFGEGSWLTVV.

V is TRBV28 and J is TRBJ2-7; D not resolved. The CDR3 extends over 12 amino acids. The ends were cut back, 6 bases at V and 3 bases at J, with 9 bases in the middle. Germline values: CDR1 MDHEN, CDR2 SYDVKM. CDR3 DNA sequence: TGTGCCAGCAGCCGGAGATACTACGAGCAGTACTTC. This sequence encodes CASSRRYYEQYF. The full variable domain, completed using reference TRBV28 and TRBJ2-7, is DVKVTQSSRYLVKRTGEKVFLECVQDMDHENMFWYRQDPGLGLRLIYFSYDVKMKEKGDIPEGYSVSREKKERFSLILESASTNQTSMYLCASSRRYYEQYFGPGTRLTVT.

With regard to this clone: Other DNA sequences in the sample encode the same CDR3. The CDR3 region has the DNA TGTGCCAGCAGTAACGGAGGAGGAAAACTGTTTTTT. This sequence encodes CASSNGGGKLFF. The chain uses TRBV27 and TRBJ1-4; no firm D call. Germline assignment: CDR1 MNHEY and CDR2 SMNVEV (reference sequence). This CDR3 has 12 amino acids. V gave up 5 bases and J gave up 10 bases, with 11 bases separating them. Looking up the rest from reference TRBV27 and TRBJ1-4 gives the full variable domain: EAQVTQNPRYLITVTGKKLTVTCSQNMNHEYMSWYRQDPGLGLRQIYYSMNVEVTDKGDVPEGYKVSRKEKRNFPLILESPSPNQTSLYFCASSNGGGKLFFGSGTQLSVL.

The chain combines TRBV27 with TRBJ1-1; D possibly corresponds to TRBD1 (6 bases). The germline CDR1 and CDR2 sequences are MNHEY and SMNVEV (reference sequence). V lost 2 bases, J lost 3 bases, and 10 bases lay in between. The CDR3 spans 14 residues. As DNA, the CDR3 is TGTGCCAGCAGTTTAAGGTACAGGGACACTGAAGCTTTCTTT. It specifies CASSLRYRDTEAFF.

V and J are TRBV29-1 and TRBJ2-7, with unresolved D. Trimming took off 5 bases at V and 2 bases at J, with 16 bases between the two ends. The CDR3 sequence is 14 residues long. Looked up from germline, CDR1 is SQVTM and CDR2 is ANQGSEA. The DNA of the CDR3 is TGCAGCGTTTTGGGCGCCCGTGAAACCTACGAGCAGTACTTC. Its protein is CSVLGARETYEQYF.

The CDR3 nucleotides read TGTGCCAGCAGGTACGAGGTTGGTTTGAACACCGGGGAGCTGTTTTTT. The encoded protein is CASRYEVGLNTGELFF. The chain carries TRBV7-9 and TRBJ2-2, with unresolved D. Trimming shortened V by 6 bases and J by 1 base, and 15 bases separated the two germline ends. This CDR3 has 16 residues. Germline-derived CDR1 and CDR2 are SEHNR and FQNEAQ (reference sequence).

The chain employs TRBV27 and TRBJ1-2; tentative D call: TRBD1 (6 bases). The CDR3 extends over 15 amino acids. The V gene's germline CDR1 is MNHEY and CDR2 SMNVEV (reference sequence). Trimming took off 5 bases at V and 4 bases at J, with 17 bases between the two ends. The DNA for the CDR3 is TGTGCCAGCAGTCCGTCACAGGGAAGGGTCTATGGCTACACCTTC. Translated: CASSPSQGRVYGYTF.

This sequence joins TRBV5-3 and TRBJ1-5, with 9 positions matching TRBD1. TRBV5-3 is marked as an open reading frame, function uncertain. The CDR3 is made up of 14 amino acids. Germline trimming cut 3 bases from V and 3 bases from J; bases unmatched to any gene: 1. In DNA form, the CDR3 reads TGTGCCAGAAGCTGGGACAGGGACAATCAGCCCCAGCATTTT. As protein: CARSWDRDNQPQHF.

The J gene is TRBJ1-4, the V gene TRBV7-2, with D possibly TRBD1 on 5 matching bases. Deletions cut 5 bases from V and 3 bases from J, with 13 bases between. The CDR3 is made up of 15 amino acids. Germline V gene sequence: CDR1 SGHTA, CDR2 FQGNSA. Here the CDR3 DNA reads TGTGCCAGCAGCCGAGCAGGGTCAGCTAATGAAAAACTGTTTTTT. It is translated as CASSRAGSANEKLFF. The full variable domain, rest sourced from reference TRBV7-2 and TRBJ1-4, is GAGVSQSPSNKVTEKGKDVELRCDPISGHTALYWYRQSLGQGLEFLIYFQGNSAPDKSGLPSDRFSAERTGGSVSTLTIQRTQQEDSAVYLCASSRAGSANEKLFFGSGTQLSVL.

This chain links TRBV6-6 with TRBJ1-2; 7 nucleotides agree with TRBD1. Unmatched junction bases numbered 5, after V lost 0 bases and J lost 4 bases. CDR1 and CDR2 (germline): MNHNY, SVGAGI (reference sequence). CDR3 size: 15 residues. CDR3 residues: CASSYSQDRTYGYTF. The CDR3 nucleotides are TGTGCCAGCAGTTACTCGCAGGACAGGACCTATGGCTACACCTTC.

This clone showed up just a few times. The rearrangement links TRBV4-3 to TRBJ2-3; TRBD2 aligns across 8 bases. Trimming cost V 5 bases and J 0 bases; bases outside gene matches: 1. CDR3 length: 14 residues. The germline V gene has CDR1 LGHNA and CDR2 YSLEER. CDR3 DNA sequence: TGCGCCAGCAGCGGCGGGAGGAGCACAGATACGCAGTATTTT. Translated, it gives CASSGGRSTDTQYF.

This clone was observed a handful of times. The CDR3 coding sequence is TGTGCCAGCAGTGACCCCCCAGGGTGGGCCTACGAGCAGTACTTC. It is translated as CASSDPPGWAYEQYF. This chain uses TRBV6-1 with TRBJ2-7; D perhaps matches TRBD1 (5 bases). This CDR3 has 15 residues. Germline-derived CDR1 and CDR2 are MNHNS and SASEGT. Trimming pared 3 bases from V and 2 bases from J, leaving 14 bases between.

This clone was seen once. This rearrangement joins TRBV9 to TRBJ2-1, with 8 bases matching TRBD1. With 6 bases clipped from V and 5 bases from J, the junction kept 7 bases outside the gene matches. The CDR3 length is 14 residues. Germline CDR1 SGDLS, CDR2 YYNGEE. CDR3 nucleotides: TGTGCCAGCACCCCCCTGGACAGGGACAATGAGCAGTTCTTC. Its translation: CASTPLDRDNEQFF.

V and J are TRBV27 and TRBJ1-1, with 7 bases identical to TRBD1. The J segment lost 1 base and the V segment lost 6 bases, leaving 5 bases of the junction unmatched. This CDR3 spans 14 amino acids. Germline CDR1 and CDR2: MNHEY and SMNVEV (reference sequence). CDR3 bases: TGTGCCAGCAGGTCGACAGGGTGGAACACTGAAGCTTTCTTT. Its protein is CASRSTGWNTEAFF.

The CDR3 DNA reads TGTGCCAGCAGTAGAGTTTCCTACGAGCAGTACTTC. This codes for CASSRVSYEQYF. The V call is TRBV28, the J call TRBJ2-5; D is undetermined. The end of the DNA is better explained by TRBJ2-7, so the J call may be wrong. Germline V gene sequence: CDR1 MDHEN, CDR2 SYDVKM. This CDR3 contains 12 residues.